The 26 T cell receptor beta chains in this list originate from one sample, sequenced in a study of CD8+ T cells in alopecia areata listed by TCRdb under 2018. Library prep was done by the immunoSEQ multiplex PCR assay. RNA was extracted from all samples and reverse transcribed into cDNA, which served as template for TCR sequencing. TCRdb limited this immuneACCESS table to in-frame rearrangements with V and J called. A share of clones is missing; checked studies link under half to unresolved V genes, and the rest is unexplained. A total of about 110,000 clones appear in this sample, 80% to 85% of them only once. Over 20% of the sample is in the top ten clones. In the paper's terms, the time point label means: about 5 months on oral tofacitinib. This specimen's treatment or condition label, per the study, means: oral pan-JAK inhibitor, 5-10 mg twice daily. The source was CD8+ T cells sorted from blood, collected at week 24, from a patient treated with tofacitinib. These receptors came from a human donor with alopecia areata.

This clone was observed once. V and J are TRBV14 and TRBJ2-1; the match to TRBD2 covers 7 bases. V lost 1 base, J lost 9 bases, and 18 bases stayed unmatched. From germline, CDR1 is SGHDN and CDR2 FVKESK. The CDR3 extends over 18 amino acids. The CDR3 reads CASSQVMGRGYTGAEQFF. For the CDR3, the DNA is TGTGCCAGCAGCCAAGTGATGGGGAGGGGCTATACTGGGGCTGAGCAGTTCTTC. Filled out from reference TRBV14 and TRBJ2-1, the complete variable domain reads EAGVTQFPSHSVIEKGQTVTLRCDPISGHDNLYWYRRVMGKEIKFLLHFVKESKQDESGMPNNRFLAERTGGTYSTLKVQPAELEDSGVYFCASSQVMGRGYTGAEQFFGPGTRLTVL.

The chain couples TRBV27 to TRBJ2-5, with 14 bases lining up with TRBD2. In germline, CDR1 is MNHEY, CDR2 SMNVEV (reference sequence). With V trimmed by 5 bases and J by 5 bases, 4 bases remained unmatched. CDR3 size: 15 residues. CDR3 bases: TGTGCCAGCAGTCGACTAGCGGGGGGGTTGGAGACCCAGTACTTC. Its translation: CASSRLAGGLETQYF.

V and J are TRBV4-1 and TRBJ1-2; D not resolved. Germline V gives CDR1 MGHRA, CDR2 YSYEKL. Deletions cut 4 bases from V and 0 bases from J, with 12 bases between. The CDR3 runs 15 residues. CDR3 coding DNA: TGCGCCAGCAGCCCCACCGCAGAAACTAACTATGGCTACACCTTC. Translation gives CASSPTAETNYGYTF.

CDR3 DNA sequence: TGTGCCAGCAGTGCCGCCACAGGGCTGGTTGGCACTGAAGCTTTCTTT. Residues: CASSAATGLVGTEAFF. The chain couples TRBV6-1 to TRBJ1-1; D is possibly TRBD1 (6 bases). Trimming stripped 4 bases from V and 4 bases from J, with 19 bases between. The CDR3 sequence is 16 residues long. The germline V gene has CDR1 MNHNS and CDR2 SASEGT.

The V gene is TRBV5-1, the J gene TRBJ2-1, with 7 nucleotides matching TRBD2. There are 15 residues in the CDR3. From germline, CDR1 is SGHRS and CDR2 YFSETQ. Germline trimming cut 0 bases from V and 0 bases from J; bases unmatched to any gene: 0. Here the CDR3 DNA reads TGCGCCAGCAGCTTGGGGACTAGCTCCTACAATGAGCAGTTCTTC. It encodes CASSLGTSSYNEQFF.

This clone came up once. This chain uses TRBV4-3 with TRBJ1-2; D is perhaps TRBD1 (5 bases). The CDR3 extends over 15 amino acids. The V gene lost 4 bases and the J gene lost 4 bases, with 16 bases spanning the gap. Germline values: CDR1 LGHNA, CDR2 YSLEER. The CDR3 DNA reads TGCGCCAGCAGCCCCGCTCGATCCCAGGGCTATGGCTACACCTTC. Encoded protein: CASSPARSQGYGYTF.

V is TRBV15 and J is TRBJ1-5; TRBD1 matches at 9 bases. The ends lost 8 bases at V and 5 bases at J; junction bases unmatched: 7. The CDR3 runs 14 residues. From germline, CDR1 is LNHNV and CDR2 YYDKDF (reference sequence). Here the CDR3 reads CATGTGGGDQPQHF. DNA of the CDR3: TGTGCCACCGGCACAGGGGGCGGCGATCAGCCCCAGCATTTT.

This clone was seen only once. The chain carries TRBV9 and TRBJ2-1; possible D gene TRBD1, 6 bases. This CDR3 is 13 amino acids long. Germline assignment: CDR1 SGDLS and CDR2 YYNGEE. V gave up 0 bases and J gave up 10 bases, with 11 bases separating them. CDR3 nucleotide sequence: TGTGCCAGCAGCGTAGTGGGGGCGAGGGAGCAGTTCTTC. Translation gives CASSVVGAREQFF. The full variable domain, with the rest looked up from reference TRBV9 and TRBJ2-1, is DSGVTQTPKHLITATGQRVTLRCSPRSGDLSVYWYQQSLDQGLQFLIQYYNGEERAKGNILERFSAQQFPDLHSELNLSSLELGDSALYFCASSVVGAREQFFGPGTRLTVL.

This rearrangement joins TRBV27 to TRBJ2-3, with 7 bases matching TRBD2. The CDR3 sequence is 14 residues long. Germline V lookup: CDR1 MNHEY, CDR2 SMNVEV (reference sequence). The J segment lost 2 bases and the V segment lost 3 bases, leaving 2 bases of the junction unmatched. The CDR3 DNA is TGTGCCAGCAGTTTGGGGGGGAACACAGATACGCAGTATTTT. Encoded protein: CASSLGGNTDTQYF.

Concerning this clone: The limits of the CDR3 on the DNA are not certain, so only TCRdb's listed CDR3 is given. The chain is built from TRBV21-1 and TRBJ2-5; TRBD2, as called in the table, went unchecked against the DNA. TRBV21-1 is a recognized pseudogene. The CDR3 spans 18 residues, counting both ends. The CDR3 reads CASSKGEVGLGSGETQYF.

The chain employs TRBV27 and TRBJ2-1; D uncertain. Looked up from germline, CDR1 is MNHEY and CDR2 is SMNVEV (reference sequence). V shed 3 bases and J shed 9 bases, with 24 bases lying between them. The CDR3 runs to 17 residues. The DNA for the CDR3 is TGTGCCAGCAGTTTGACTCCGACAATTGGAACAATGTTTGAGCAGTTCTTC. Translating gives CASSLTPTIGTMFEQFF.

This clone was detected once. The gene calls are TRBV19 and TRBJ2-7; 7 positions agree with TRBD1. V trimming: 4 bases; J trimming: 2 bases; junction bases outside the gene matches: 2. CDR1 LNHDA and CDR2 SQIVND come from the germline V gene (reference sequence). The CDR3 extends over 13 amino acids. The CDR3 DNA follows: TGTGCCAGTAGTAAACAGGGGACCTACGAGCAGTACTTC. This encodes CASSKQGTYEQYF.

With regard to this clone: Other DNA sequences from this sample encode an identical CDR3 as well. The V call is TRBV7-9, the J call TRBJ2-3; no reliable D call. Per the germline V gene, CDR1 is SEHNR and CDR2 is FQNEAQ (reference sequence). V dropped 1 base and J dropped 3 bases, with 2 bases sitting between them. The CDR3 extends over 12 amino acids. CDR3 in amino acids: CASSLGTDTQYF. CDR3 DNA sequence: TGTGCCAGCAGCTTAGGAACAGATACGCAGTATTTT.

Turning to this clone: Other DNA sequences in this sample translate to the same CDR3. V gene TRBV15 combines with J gene TRBJ2-7; either TRBD1 or TRBD2 may supply D (6 bases each). This CDR3 contains 16 residues. The V gene's germline CDR1 is LNHNV and CDR2 YYDKDF (reference sequence). V was trimmed by 0 bases and J by 0 bases, leaving 12 bases between them. The CDR3 protein is CATSRDRGPSSYEQYF. For the CDR3, the DNA is TGTGCCACCAGCAGAGATCGGGGGCCGAGCTCCTACGAGCAGTACTTC.

This clone was seen only a few times. The V gene is TRBV6-1, the J gene TRBJ2-6; D not certain. The CDR3 is made up of 17 amino acids. V gave up 1 base and J gave up 0 bases, with 10 bases separating them. From germline, CDR1 is MNHNS and CDR2 SASEGT. In nucleotides, the CDR3 is TGTGCCAGCAGTGAAGAAAGTGTCTACTCTGGGGCCAACGTCCTGACTTTC. Its translation is CASSEESVYSGANVLTF.

V usage is TRBV11-2 and J usage is TRBJ2-7, with D unresolved. CDR3 size: 15 residues. Looked up from germline, CDR1 is SGHAT and CDR2 is FQNNGV. V shed 3 bases and J shed 0 bases, with 12 bases lying between them. The CDR3 DNA reads TGTGCCAGCAGCTTCAATGCGAAGAGCTCCTACGAGCAGTACTTC. This translates into CASSFNAKSSYEQYF.

The chain carries TRBV6-6 and TRBJ1-1; no clear D. Germline CDR1 is MNHNY and CDR2 is SVGAGI (reference sequence). V dropped 2 bases and J dropped 5 bases, with 6 bases sitting between them. The CDR3 sequence is 12 residues long. The CDR3 region has the DNA TGTGCCAGCAGTTACCAGGAGACTGAAGCTTTCTTT. It yields the protein CASSYQETEAFF.

This rearrangement joins TRBV13 to TRBJ2-3; perhaps TRBD1 as D (6 bases). There are 15 residues in the CDR3. The germline gives CDR1 PRHDT, CDR2 FYEKMQ (reference sequence). The V end was cut by 4 bases, the J end by 2 bases, with 13 bases between. Here the CDR3 reads CASSYGGQITDTQYF. CDR3 coding DNA: TGTGCCAGCAGCTACGGAGGACAGATCACAGATACGCAGTATTTT.

The rearrangement uses TRBV7-2 and TRBJ2-3; D not certain. V dropped 1 base and J dropped 0 bases, with 8 bases sitting between them. This CDR3 contains 15 residues. CDR1 and CDR2 from the germline V gene are SGHTA and FQGNSA. CDR3 loop: CASSLGRISTDTQYF. CDR3 DNA: TGTGCCAGCAGCTTAGGCCGAATTAGCACAGATACGCAGTATTTT.

This clone turned up a few times. This chain connects TRBV7-8 to TRBJ2-3, with TRBD2 matching over 13 bases. Germline trimming cut 5 bases from V and 3 bases from J; bases unmatched to any gene: 5. The V gene's germline CDR1 is SGHVS and CDR2 FQNEAQ. The CDR3 covers 16 residues. The CDR3 protein is CASSRVGLAGTDTQYF. CDR3 bases: TGTGCCAGCAGCCGAGTGGGACTAGCGGGGACAGATACGCAGTATTTT.

The chain joins TRBV4-2 to TRBJ1-2; D call uncertain. V lost 0 bases and J lost 13, with 21 bases in between. The germline gives CDR1 LGHNA, CDR2 YNFKEQ. This CDR3 is built from 15 residues. The CDR3 coding sequence is TGTGCCAGCAGCCAAGAGTCTCCCGGGAGCCAATGCTGCACCTTC. It encodes CASSQESPGSQCCTF.

The chain combines TRBV7-2 with TRBJ2-7; 12 bases line up with TRBD2. There are 16 residues in the CDR3. V was clipped by 5 bases and J by 2 bases; unmatched bases: 7. The V gene's germline CDR1 is SGHTA and CDR2 FQGNSA. CDR3 protein: CASSTATSGGTYEQYF. CDR3 coding DNA: TGTGCCAGCAGCACCGCAACTAGCGGGGGGACCTACGAGCAGTACTTC.

The chain combines TRBV5-4 with TRBJ2-2; 8 nucleotides line up with TRBD2. Looked up from germline, CDR1 is SGHNT and CDR2 is YYREEE (reference sequence). This CDR3 contains 16 residues. Unmatched junction bases numbered 9, after V lost 2 bases and J lost 6 bases. DNA for the CDR3: TGTGCCAGCAGCTTTTTTAGCGGGGAAAACGCCGGGGAGCTGTTTTTT. The encoded protein is CASSFFSGENAGELFF. Complete variable domain (other parts from reference TRBV5-4 and TRBJ2-2): ETGVTQSPTHLIKTRGQQVTLRCSSQSGHNTVSWYQQALGQGPQFIFQYYREEENGRGNFPPRFSGLQFPNYSSELNVNALELDDSALYLCASSFFSGENAGELFFGEGSRLTVL.

The chain joins TRBV20-1 to TRBJ2-5; D is uncertain. V lost 3 bases, J lost 1 base, and 3 bases lay in between. The germline V gene has CDR1 DFQATT and CDR2 SNEGSKA (reference sequence). The CDR3 contains 11 residues. The CDR3 here is CSARGQETQYF. DNA of the CDR3: TGCAGTGCTAGGGGCCAAGAGACCCAGTACTTC.

The chain uses TRBV27 and TRBJ2-5, with 8 bases identical to TRBD2. J lost 1 base, V lost 6 bases, and 4 bases had no gene match. The CDR3 runs to 14 residues. Germline values: CDR1 MNHEY, CDR2 SMNVEV (reference sequence). CDR3 coding DNA: TGTGCCAGCAGACCCGCGGGGGGCCAAGAGACCCAGTACTTC. Its protein is CASRPAGGQETQYF.

CDR3 in DNA: TGTGCCTGGAGTATCCTGACTAGCGGGGGGGCTGACACAGATACGCAGTATTTT. Protein: CAWSILTSGGADTDTQYF. J is TRBJ2-3 and V is TRBV30; 14 nucleotides line up with TRBD2. The CDR3 has 18 residues. Germline CDR1 and CDR2: GTSNPN and SVGIG (reference sequence). J gave up 2 bases and V 2 bases, and 9 bases lay outside the gene matches.